The 22 T cell receptor beta chains below were found in one sample sequenced in a study of beta chain features in type 1 diabetes. Every bit of the isolated RNA underwent reverse transcription, so sequencing read expressed TCRB transcripts. Sequenced by immunoSEQ multiplex PCR; TCRdb stores in-frame clones only, minus some. This sample yields around 190,000 clones, of which more than 10% are seen a single time; 0.55% to 0.8% belongs to the top ten. The specimen sequenced was central memory CD4+ T cells from blood. Receptors were obtained from a woman aged 18-29 years in good health.

The rearrangement uses TRBV30 and TRBJ2-5, with TRBD1 matching over 12 bases. Matching the DNA end better, TRBJ2-7 makes the J call doubtful. This CDR3 spans 14 amino acids. Per germline, CDR1 GTSNPN and CDR2 SVGIG (reference sequence). Here the CDR3 reads CAWLGQGAVGEQYF. CDR3 nucleotide sequence: TGTGCCTGGCTGGGACAGGGGGCGGTGGGCGAGCAGTACTTC.

The chain recombines TRBV28 with TRBJ1-2; unclear D gene. The CDR3 has 12 residues. V was cut by 8 bases and J by 0 bases, with 7 bases left in between. Germline CDR1 reads MDHEN; CDR2 reads SYDVKM. CDR3: CASRLANYGYTF. Written as DNA, the CDR3 is TGTGCCAGCCGGTTAGCTAACTATGGCTACACCTTC.

In this sample, this clone turned up many times. This chain joins TRBV5-5 and TRBJ2-5; D not resolved. CDR1 and CDR2 (germline): SGHKS, YYEKEE (reference sequence). V shed 1 base and J shed 2 bases, with 9 bases lying between them. CDR3 length: 14 residues. CDR3 bases: TGTGCCAGCAGCTTGATTCCCAGGCAAGAGACCCAGTACTTC. Translation gives CASSLIPRQETQYF.

At least ten counts were recorded for this clone. The rearrangement joins TRBV28 to TRBJ2-4, with TRBD1 matching 7 bases. The V gene's germline CDR1 is MDHEN and CDR2 SYDVKM. Trimming at V came to 4 bases and at J to 5 bases, leaving 11 bases not matched to a gene. The CDR3 is 16 residues long. The CDR3 loop is CASSSSTTGKQNIQYF. In DNA form, the CDR3 reads TGTGCCAGCAGTTCCTCAACGACAGGGAAGCAAAACATTCAGTACTTC. The full variable domain, with the rest looked up from reference TRBV28 and TRBJ2-4, is DVKVTQSSRYLVKRTGEKVFLECVQDMDHENMFWYRQDPGLGLRLIYFSYDVKMKEKGDIPEGYSVSREKKERFSLILESASTNQTSMYLCASSSSTTGKQNIQYFGAGTRLSVL.

The rearrangement links TRBV7-2 to TRBJ2-1; the D gene is possibly TRBD1 (6 bases). Germline lookup yields CDR1 SGHTA and CDR2 FQGNSA. Trimming pared 6 bases from V and 5 bases from J, leaving 14 bases between. The CDR3 is 14 residues long. CDR3 coding DNA: TGTGCCAGCAGTCCTGGACAGCCCGACAATGAGCAGTTCTTC. Encoded protein: CASSPGQPDNEQFF.

The chain couples TRBV14 to TRBJ2-5; D is undetermined. Trimming pared 6 bases from V and 9 bases from J, leaving 17 bases between. Germline CDR1 SGHDN, CDR2 FVKESK. The length of the CDR3 is 13 residues. CDR3 sequence (DNA): TGTGCCAGCAGATCCCCAACCGAGGTGGCCCAGTACTTC. Encoded protein: CASRSPTEVAQYF.

The chain links TRBV7-2 to TRBJ2-3; TRBD2 aligns across 12 bases. Germline V lookup: CDR1 SGHTA, CDR2 FQGNSA. The CDR3 spans 16 residues. The trim removed 3 bases at V and 2 bases at J, leaving 3 bases unmatched. CDR3: CASSFRLAGATDTQYF. As DNA, the CDR3 is TGTGCCAGCAGCTTCCGACTAGCGGGGGCCACAGATACGCAGTATTTT.

This clone was picked up a small number of times. V gene TRBV5-4 combines with J gene TRBJ1-3; D unresolved. With 1 base removed from V and 0 bases from J, the gap between germline ends came to 5 bases. CDR3 size: 14 residues. CDR1 and CDR2 (germline): SGHNT, YYREEE (reference sequence). The DNA for the CDR3 is TGTGCCAGCAGCTTGACAGCCTCTGGAAACACCATATATTTT. Residues: CASSLTASGNTIYF.

This clone came up a few times. In DNA form, the CDR3 reads TGTGCCAGCCAAGGGACAGGGACCTACGAGCAGTACTTC. It specifies CASQGTGTYEQYF. The genes are TRBV5-4 and TRBJ2-7, with TRBD1 matching over 9 bases. The CDR3 is 13 amino acids. V lost 7 bases and J lost 2; bases outside the gene matches: 4. Germline V gene data show CDR1 as SGHNT and CDR2 as YYREEE (reference sequence).

This chain connects TRBV7-9 to TRBJ2-7; 7 nucleotides line up with TRBD1. Trimming cost V 5 bases and J 4 bases; bases outside gene matches: 20. The CDR3 is made up of 18 amino acids. CDR1 and CDR2 (germline): SEHNR, FQNEAQ (reference sequence). The DNA of the CDR3 is TGTGCCAGCAGCCCCAGGCAAACCCCGGCTAGACAGGGATACGAGCAGTACTTC. This translates into CASSPRQTPARQGYEQYF.

V usage is TRBV5-1 and J usage is TRBJ1-1; D is ambiguous. The V end lost 2 bases, the J end lost 11 bases, and 13 bases lay between the germline ends. Germline-derived CDR1 and CDR2 are SGHRS and YFSETQ. The CDR3 has 12 residues. CDR3 protein: CASSLNGMEAFF. The CDR3 DNA reads as TGCGCCAGCAGCTTAAACGGAATGGAGGCTTTCTTT.

The genes are TRBV27 and TRBJ2-7, with a possible D match to TRBD1 (5 bases). Germline lookup yields CDR1 MNHEY and CDR2 SMNVEV (reference sequence). This CDR3 is 16 amino acids long. Trimming removed 4 bases from V and 5 bases from J, with 21 bases in between. The CDR3 region has the DNA TGTGCCAGCAGTTCCTTCGGACACCTAACTGGCCACGAGCAGTACTTC. Encoded protein: CASSSFGHLTGHEQYF.

This sequence joins TRBV30 and TRBJ2-1, with D tentatively TRBD1 (6 bases). Germline V gene data show CDR1 as GTSNPN and CDR2 as SVGIG (reference sequence). The CDR3 spans 13 residues. Trimming removed 0 bases from V and 6 bases from J, with 9 bases in between. The CDR3 DNA sequence: TGTGCCTGGAGTGTCGGACAGTTCAATGAGCAGTTCTTC. It is translated as CAWSVGQFNEQFF. The entire variable domain, with the rest obtained from reference TRBV30 and TRBJ2-1, is as follows: SQTIHQWPATLVQPVGSPLSLECTVEGTSNPNLYWYRQAAGRGLQLLFYSVGIGQISSEVPQNLSASRPQDRQFILSSKKLLLSDSGFYLCAWSVGQFNEQFFGPGTRLTVL.

This rearrangement joins TRBV30 to TRBJ2-4; D might be TRBD2 (7 bases). Between the trimmed V and J ends, which lost 5 bases and 1 base, there was a span of 15 bases. CDR3 size: 15 residues. CDR1 is GTSNPN, CDR2 SVGIG, per germline (reference sequence). CDR3 sequence (DNA): TGTGCCTGGGAGAGGGGGGGAGCGGCCAAAAACATTCAGTACTTC. This translates into CAWERGGAAKNIQYF.

This clone was picked up a small number of times. The chain employs TRBV30 and TRBJ2-7; 8 bases agree with TRBD2. V dropped 5 bases and J dropped 2; count of bases not matched to a gene: 2. The CDR3 runs 12 residues. CDR1 is GTSNPN and CDR2 is SVGIG in the germline V gene (reference sequence). The CDR3 sequence: CAWAGGPYEQYF. The CDR3 nucleotides are TGTGCCTGGGCGGGAGGTCCCTACGAGCAGTACTTC.

The sample holds a few counts of this clone. J is TRBJ1-3 and V is TRBV30; D is perhaps TRBD1 (5 bases). CDR3 length: 14 amino acids. CDR1 and CDR2 (germline): GTSNPN, SVGIG (reference sequence). Deletions cut 1 base from V and 0 bases from J, with 7 bases between. The CDR3 here is CAWSGQNSGNTIYF. The CDR3 nucleotides are TGTGCCTGGAGTGGACAGAACTCTGGAAACACCATATATTTT.

The CDR3 sequence: CASSEGSVNQPQHF. DNA of the CDR3: TGTGCCAGCAGTGAAGGCTCAGTTAATCAGCCCCAGCATTTT. The chain joins TRBV2 to TRBJ1-5; D ambiguous. CDR1 SNHLY and CDR2 FYNNEI come from the germline V gene. V shed 1 base and J shed 4 bases, with 8 bases lying between them. CDR3 length: 14 amino acids.

This chain connects TRBV30 to TRBJ2-7; D is perhaps TRBD1 (6 bases). V lost 3 bases and J lost 1, with 16 bases in between. CDR1 GTSNPN and CDR2 SVGIG come from the germline V gene (reference sequence). The CDR3 sequence is 15 residues long. CDR3 coding DNA: TGTGCCTGGAGGGCAAGTAACAGGGCATCCTACGAGCAGTACTTC. This encodes CAWRASNRASYEQYF. The entire variable domain, with the rest obtained from reference TRBV30 and TRBJ2-7, is as follows: SQTIHQWPATLVQPVGSPLSLECTVEGTSNPNLYWYRQAAGRGLQLLFYSVGIGQISSEVPQNLSASRPQDRQFILSSKKLLLSDSGFYLCAWRASNRASYEQYFGPGTRLTVT.

There are a few counts of this clone. The V gene is TRBV28, the J gene TRBJ2-4; 8 nucleotides line up with TRBD2. CDR3 length: 19 amino acids. Germline V gene sequence: CDR1 MDHEN, CDR2 SYDVKM. V trimming: 5 bases; J trimming: 8 bases; junction bases outside the gene matches: 23. CDR3 coding DNA: TGTGCCAGCAGTGGGGCCAGAACCGTTGACGGGAGGGCCAGTTACATTCAGTACTTC. Translation: CASSGARTVDGRASYIQYF.

The chain combines TRBV6-1 with TRBJ2-3, with D possibly being TRBD2 (5 bases). The CDR3 has 14 amino acids. Trimming took 7 bases from V and 4 from J, leaving 15 bases between them. Germline V CDR1 and CDR2: MNHNS, SASEGT. For the CDR3, the DNA is TGTGCCAGCACCCGGGAAGGAAGGGCAGATACGCAGTATTTT. It encodes CASTREGRADTQYF.

The chain has TRBV18 and TRBJ2-7; the match to TRBD1 covers 7 bases. The V gene end was trimmed by 4 bases and the J gene end by 3 bases; junction bases not matched to a gene: 3. CDR3 size: 13 residues. Germline V lookup: CDR1 KGHSH, CDR2 LQKENI. The CDR3 here is CASSRGQDYEQYF. The CDR3 DNA follows: TGTGCCAGCTCACGCGGACAGGACTACGAGCAGTACTTC.

This clone was seen only a few times. This chain joins TRBV7-2 and TRBJ2-7; TRBD2 aligns across 11 bases. V was pared by 4 bases and J by 2 bases, with 4 bases of the junction left unmatched. The CDR3 is 15 amino acids. Germline V CDR1 and CDR2: SGHTA, FQGNSA. CDR3 in amino acids: CASSSGTSGTYEQYF. Written as DNA, the CDR3 is TGTGCCAGCAGCTCCGGGACTAGCGGAACCTACGAGCAGTACTTC. Full variable domain (remainder filled in from reference TRBV7-2 and TRBJ2-7): GAGVSQSPSNKVTEKGKDVELRCDPISGHTALYWYRQSLGQGLEFLIYFQGNSAPDKSGLPSDRFSAERTGGSVSTLTIQRTQQEDSAVYLCASSSGTSGTYEQYFGPGTRLTVT.